The sequence of this T cell receptor (beta chain) was determined in a study of T cell repertoires in cytomegalovirus infection. Study summary: It can be stated that public TCR beta signatures indicated CMV infection as well as a matching HLA type. Study results and limitations: The ex vivo response was dominated by HLA-C-restricted CMV-specific TCR beta clonotypes. The cumulative frequency of public TCR beta families distinguished individuals who carried CMV together with the relevant HLA.

TCRdb ran MiXCR on the reads and lists one entry per CDR3 protein. The sample lists 150,000 to 200,000 distinct CDR3 sequences; approximately 15% were seen once. CDR1 is MDHEN and CDR2 is SYDVKM in the germline V gene. This CDR3 spans 13 amino acids. The V end was cut by 2 bases, the J end by 0 bases, with 2 bases between. Many counts were recorded for this clonotype. Its antigen is unknown. The sample was PBMCs. The TCR originated in a human donor in good health (CMV status not recorded). Some clones in this sample may be carry-over from other donors' samples. This rearrangement joins TRBV28 to TRBJ2-4; the D is unclear. The CDR3: CASSLLAKNIQYF. Written as DNA, the CDR3 is TGTGCCAGCAGTTTACTAGCCAAAAACATTCAGTACTTC.